This is a list of T cell receptor beta chains from one sample in a study of T cells in Graves' hyperthyroidism and ophthalmopathy. TCRdb re-analysed the multiplex PCR reads in MiXCR, keeping a single row per CDR3 protein. The table lists hundreds of thousands of distinct CDR3 sequences, less than 25% of them singletons, with around a third in the top ten. Sequenced material: blood. The receptor set was obtained from a man between 25 and 39 years old with Graves' ophthalmopathy. The CDR3 runs from the conserved cysteine through the conserved F or W. Each record gives: V gene, J gene, D gene, clone size, CDR3 DNA, CDR3 protein. D genes are given only for firm matches. The size of a clone is reported for some rows only, either as once, few or many, or as a class for expanded clones.

V: TRBV28; J: TRBJ2-5; D: TRBD2; size: few; DNA: TGTGCCAGCAGTTATAGCGGGAGTCAAGAGACCCAGTACTTC; CDR3: CASSYSGSQETQYF
V: TRBV5-1; J: TRBJ2-7; D: TRBD1; size: few; DNA: TGCGCCAACAGCCCCGGACAGGGCTACGAGCAGTACTTC; CDR3: CANSPGQGYEQYF
V: TRBV28; J: TRBJ1-5; D: -; size: many; DNA: TGTGCCAGCAGTTTAGGGGGAGGTAGCAATCAGCCCCAGCATTTT; CDR3: CASSLGGGSNQPQHF
V: TRBV28; J: TRBJ2-1; D: -; size: -; DNA: TGTGCCAGCAGTTTAGCGCGGCCCCAGCCCAATGAGCAGTTCTTC; CDR3: CASSLARPQPNEQFF
V: TRBV7-9; J: TRBJ2-3; D: -; size: many; DNA: TGTGCCAGCAGCTTAGTCCAAACCCCTACAGATACGCAGTATTTT; CDR3: CASSLVQTPTDTQYF
V: TRBV18; J: TRBJ1-2; D: -; size: many; DNA: TGTGCCAGCTCAGCAATCTACGCCACTAACTATGGCTACACCTTC; CDR3: CASSAIYATNYGYTF
V: TRBV5-5; J: TRBJ2-1; D: -; size: few; DNA: TGTGCCAGCAGCTTGACGGCCAGGGTAGCGCATGAGCAGTTCTTC; CDR3: CASSLTARVAHEQFF
V: TRBV5-6; J: TRBJ2-3; D: -; size: -; DNA: TGTGCCAGCAGCTTGCAAAGCTCCGGCACAGATACGCAGTATTTT; CDR3: CASSLQSSGTDTQYF
V: TRBV10-3; J: TRBJ2-1; D: TRBD2; size: -; DNA: TGTGCCATCAGTGGGGGGGGTCCCGGGACTAGCTCATACAATGAGCAGTTCTTC; CDR3: CAISGGGPGTSSYNEQFF
V: TRBV6-5; J: TRBJ1-4; D: -; size: -; DNA: TGTGCCAGCAGTTACTCGGGGTCGACAGTCTCCCCCAGAAAACTGTTTTTT; CDR3: CASSYSGSTVSPRKLFF
V: TRBV20-1; J: TRBJ2-7; D: -; size: many; DNA: TGCAGTGCTAGAGATGCAAGCGGTTCCTACGAGCAGTACTTC; CDR3: CSARDASGSYEQYF
V: TRBV29-1; J: TRBJ1-1; D: -; size: -; DNA: TGCAGCGTTGTGGCCCCCCAGGGAAGGAACACTGAAGCTTTCTTT; CDR3: CSVVAPQGRNTEAFF
V: TRBV5-8; J: TRBJ2-7; D: -; size: -; DNA: TGTGCCAGCAGCAAACGAGGGGCTTGGGGAACCTACGAGCAGTACTTC; CDR3: CASSKRGAWGTYEQYF
V: TRBV19; J: TRBJ2-1; D: -; size: -; DNA: TGTGCCAGTAGACCTTGGGAGCGGCCCCAAGAGCAGTTCTTC; CDR3: CASRPWERPQEQFF
V: TRBV5-1; J: TRBJ2-2; D: TRBD2; size: -; DNA: TGCGCCAGCAGCTTTTCTAGCGGGAGCCCGAACACCGGGGAGCTGTTTTTT; CDR3: CASSFSSGSPNTGELFF
V: TRBV7-2; J: TRBJ2-1; D: TRBD2; size: few; DNA: TGTGCCAGCACCATGACCGGGAGGGCTGACAATGAGCAGTTCTTC; CDR3: CASTMTGRADNEQFF